Below are 32 T cell receptor beta chains sequenced from a single sample in a study of blood T cell repertoires in COVID-19 (dated by TCRdb to the early 2020s). Library preparation used the immunoSEQ multiplex PCR assay. TCRdb's version of the immuneACCESS table is confined to in-frame rearrangements and falls short of the full clone set. An unresolved V gene accounts for under half of the shortfall where checked; the remainder is of unknown origin. The sample table holds about 110,000 clones, of which roughly 85% were seen once. The leading ten clones occupy roughly 2.5% of the sample. The specimen sequenced was peripheral blood. These receptors were obtained from a human donor in a cohort sampled during active COVID-19.

The V call is TRBV28, the J call TRBJ1-1; weak D call: TRBD1 (6 bases). The ends were cut back, 5 bases at V and 0 bases at J, with 10 bases in the middle. CDR3 size: 14 residues. Germline CDR1 is MDHEN and CDR2 is SYDVKM. This chain's CDR3 is CASSTTGLNTEAFF. DNA for the CDR3: TGTGCCAGCAGTACTACAGGGCTGAACACTGAAGCTTTCTTT.

The chain has TRBV6-5 and TRBJ1-4; maybe TRBD1 (5 bases). The CDR3 is 14 amino acids. V was shortened by 5 bases and J by 6 bases, with 13 bases between the two germline ends. Per germline, CDR1 MNHEY and CDR2 SVGAGI. The CDR3 loop is CASSKRGVDEKLFF. The CDR3 nucleotides are TGTGCCAGCAGTAAACGGGGGGTGGATGAAAAACTGTTTTTT.

This clone was observed once. The chain combines TRBV12-3 or TRBV12-4 with TRBJ1-2; 10 positions agree with TRBD1. J gave up 8 bases and V 6 bases, and 6 bases lay outside the gene matches. The CDR3 runs to 13 residues. The CDR3 reads CASSLDRGLGYTF. The CDR3 DNA sequence: TGTGCCAGCAGCCTTGACAGGGGGCTCGGCTACACCTTC.

This CDR3 is CASSLYWTPNTGELFF. The CDR3 region has the DNA TGTGCCAGCAGCTTATACTGGACACCGAACACCGGGGAGCTGTTTTTT. The rearrangement links TRBV11-2 to TRBJ2-2; D is possibly TRBD1 (5 bases). The V gene's germline CDR1 is SGHAT and CDR2 FQNNGV. V lost 2 bases and J 0 bases, leaving 10 bases between the germline ends. The CDR3 runs 16 residues.

This clone appeared once. V gene TRBV27 combines with J gene TRBJ2-4; no clear D. The CDR3 length is 13 residues. CDR1 and CDR2 (germline): MNHEY, SMNVEV (reference sequence). The V and J ends lost 6 bases and 6 bases respectively, with 12 bases between them. The CDR3 region is CASSLGPPNIQYF. The CDR3 DNA reads as TGTGCCAGCAGCCTCGGTCCGCCAAACATTCAGTACTTC.

CDR3 nucleotides: TGCAGCGTTGAACCCCCGGGCTTAAGGGGGGGTGAGCAGTTCTTC. Translating it yields CSVEPPGLRGGEQFF. The chain carries TRBV29-1 and TRBJ2-1, with D perhaps TRBD2 (7 bases). V gave up 2 bases and J gave up 9 bases, with 20 bases separating them. Germline lookup yields CDR1 SQVTM and CDR2 ANQGSEA. The CDR3 totals 15 residues.

The CDR3 nucleotides are TGTGCCAGCAGCTTACAGGCCTTCAATGAAAAACTGTTTTTT. Protein: CASSLQAFNEKLFF. The rearrangement uses TRBV7-2 and TRBJ1-4; D is unresolved. The germline V gene has CDR1 SGHTA and CDR2 FQGNSA. Trimming left V 2 bases short and J 5 bases short, with 9 bases between. The CDR3 runs to 14 residues.

The CDR3 nucleotides read TGTGCCGTCATCGGGACAGGGCTGGAGCAGTACTTC. Its protein product is CAVIGTGLEQYF. The chain is built from TRBV27 and TRBJ2-7; the match to TRBD1 covers 9 bases. Looked up from germline, CDR1 is MNHEY and CDR2 is SMNVEV (reference sequence). The CDR3 spans 12 residues. J was trimmed by 7 bases and V by 11 bases; bases with no gene match: 9.

V is TRBV28 and J is TRBJ1-1; 7 nucleotides agree with TRBD1. After removal of 5 bases from V and 7 bases from J, the junction contained 10 bases not matched to a gene. The CDR3 spans 14 residues. Germline V gives CDR1 MDHEN, CDR2 SYDVKM. CDR3: CASSPPQGQGEAFF. CDR3 coding DNA: TGTGCCAGCAGTCCCCCACAGGGGCAGGGTGAAGCTTTCTTT.

The gene calls are TRBV2 and TRBJ2-7, with TRBD1 matching over 10 bases. The CDR3 covers 13 residues. In germline, CDR1 is SNHLY, CDR2 FYNNEI. Trimming at V came to 6 bases and at J to 6 bases, leaving 5 bases not matched to a gene. CDR3 DNA sequence: TGTGCCAGCAGAGTCGACAGGGGGCGCGAGCAGTACTTC. Its protein is CASRVDRGREQYF. Complete variable domain (other parts from reference TRBV2 and TRBJ2-7): EPEVTQTPSHQVTQMGQEVILRCVPISNHLYFYWYRQILGQKVEFLVSFYNNEISEKSEIFDDQFSVERPDGSNFTLKIRSTKLEDSAMYFCASRVDRGREQYFGPGTRLTVT.

The chain carries TRBV28 and TRBJ2-3; 10 bases fit TRBD1. This CDR3 region has 16 residues. Germline values: CDR1 MDHEN, CDR2 SYDVKM. Trimming took 5 bases from V and 3 from J; bases not matched to a gene: 8. The CDR3 DNA is TGTGCCAGCAGTACCGGGACAGGGGCTCGGACAGATACGCAGTATTTT. Amino acid sequence: CASSTGTGARTDTQYF.

The V and J genes are TRBV5-1 and TRBJ2-7, with 13 bases lining up with TRBD2. Germline V gene lookup returns CDR1 SGHRS and CDR2 YFSETQ. V dropped 4 bases and J dropped 2; count of bases not matched to a gene: 9. This CDR3 region has 17 residues. This CDR3 is CASSAPGLAGSTYEQYF. The CDR3 DNA follows: TGCGCCAGCAGCGCCCCGGGACTAGCGGGGTCAACCTACGAGCAGTACTTC.

The chain is built from TRBV11-3 and TRBJ2-7, with 11 bases lining up with TRBD2. V was clipped by 2 bases and J by 4 bases; unmatched bases: 10. From germline, CDR1 is SGHNT and CDR2 YENEEA. The CDR3 is 17 residues long. CDR3 in amino acids: CASSLTWSSGRGYEQYF. Here the CDR3 DNA reads TGTGCCAGCAGCTTAACCTGGAGTAGCGGGAGGGGGTACGAGCAGTACTTC.

This chain connects TRBV5-1 to TRBJ2-3, with TRBD2 identical over 8 bases. The length of the CDR3 is 15 residues. V gave up 1 base and J gave up 3 bases; unmatched junction bases: 4. Germline V gene sequence: CDR1 SGHRS, CDR2 YFSETQ. As DNA, the CDR3 is TGCGCCAGCAGCTTGAGACTAGCGAATACAGATACGCAGTATTTT. This codes for CASSLRLANTDTQYF.

J is TRBJ2-1 and V is TRBV4-1; perhaps TRBD2 as D (6 bases). The germline CDR1 and CDR2 sequences are MGHRA and YSYEKL. Trimming took 1 base from V and 6 from J, leaving 16 bases between them. This CDR3 contains 16 residues. The CDR3 loop reads CASSQGGAGNFNEQFF. CDR3 nucleotides: TGCGCCAGCAGCCAAGGAGGGGCGGGGAATTTCAATGAGCAGTTCTTC.

V and J are TRBV27 and TRBJ2-1; TRBD2 aligns across 8 bases. The CDR3 is 15 amino acids. The V gene end was trimmed by 3 bases and the J gene end by 4 bases; junction bases not matched to a gene: 5. The V gene's germline CDR1 is MNHEY and CDR2 SMNVEV (reference sequence). Written as DNA, the CDR3 is TGTGCCAGCAGTTTCTTTGGGACTAGATACAATGAGCAGTTCTTC. As protein: CASSFFGTRYNEQFF.

This clone was observed a single time. The chain has TRBV9 and TRBJ1-6; the D gene is possibly TRBD1 (5 bases). V lost 1 base and J 0 bases, leaving 8 bases between the germline ends. The CDR3 runs 16 residues. CDR1 and CDR2 (germline): SGDLS, YYNGEE. CDR3 nucleotides: TGTGCCAGCAGCGTACAGGGAAGCTCCTATAATTCACCCCTCCACTTT. Amino acids: CASSVQGSSYNSPLHF. The full variable domain, its missing parts supplied by reference TRBV9 and TRBJ1-6, is DSGVTQTPKHLITATGQRVTLRCSPRSGDLSVYWYQQSLDQGLQFLIQYYNGEERAKGNILERFSAQQFPDLHSELNLSSLELGDSALYFCASSVQGSSYNSPLHFGNGTRLTVT.

V and J are TRBV11-2 and TRBJ2-1; D is ambiguous. Germline values: CDR1 SGHAT, CDR2 FQNNGV. Trimming took 1 base from V and 1 from J, leaving 5 bases between them. This CDR3 contains 14 residues. In DNA, the CDR3 is TGTGCCAGCAGCTTAGGACAATCCTACAATGAGCAGTTCTTC. It translates to CASSLGQSYNEQFF.

This chain uses TRBV4-2 with TRBJ1-4, with D perhaps TRBD1 (6 bases). Trimming shortened V by 3 bases and J by 10 bases, and 21 bases separated the two germline ends. From germline, CDR1 is LGHNA and CDR2 YNFKEQ. The CDR3 loop spans 16 amino acids. CDR3 nucleotides: TGTGCCAGCAGCCACAGGGAGGGGGATGGCAGGGTAAAACTGTTTTTT. This codes for CASSHREGDGRVKLFF.

The rearrangement links TRBV6-6 to TRBJ2-7; D is undetermined. Germline V gene sequence: CDR1 MNHNY, CDR2 SVGAGI (reference sequence). Between the trimmed V and J ends, which lost 7 bases and 0 bases, there was a span of 7 bases. This CDR3 comprises 12 residues. The CDR3 region has the DNA TGTGCCAGCATGGGCCACTCCTACGAGCAGTACTTC. Translating it yields CASMGHSYEQYF.

A single count supports this clone. The V call is TRBV7-6, the J call TRBJ1-1; D may be TRBD1 (6 bases). Germline lookup yields CDR1 SGHVS and CDR2 FNYEAQ. There are 15 residues in the CDR3. Trimming pared 5 bases from V and 1 base from J, leaving 14 bases between. This CDR3 reads CASSPSDRQNTEAFF. The CDR3 DNA sequence: TGTGCCAGCAGCCCGTCGGACAGACAGAACACTGAAGCTTTCTTT.

CDR3 DNA sequence: TGTGCCACCGCCCCGGGACTAGCGTTCACCGGGGAGCTGTTTTTT. Protein product: CATAPGLAFTGELFF. This chain connects TRBV24-1 to TRBJ2-2, with 10 nucleotides matching TRBD2. J was trimmed by 4 bases and V by 9 bases; bases with no gene match: 7. CDR3 length: 15 amino acids. The germline CDR1 and CDR2 sequences are KGHDR and SFDVKD.

This rearrangement joins TRBV6-5 to TRBJ2-2; D not resolved. Germline values: CDR1 MNHEY, CDR2 SVGAGI. Trimming removed 6 bases at V and 2 bases at J, with 13 bases between. This CDR3 comprises 15 residues. The CDR3 DNA reads TGTGCCAGCAGACCCGTAACGACAAACACCGGGGAGCTGTTTTTT. Its protein product is CASRPVTTNTGELFF.

In this sample, this clone turned up once. The chain joins TRBV27 to TRBJ1-1; TRBD1 matches 8 bases. V shed 6 bases and J 3 bases; nucleotides not matched to a gene: 6. Germline V gene lookup returns CDR1 MNHEY and CDR2 SMNVEV (reference sequence). The CDR3 is made up of 14 amino acids. CDR3 loop: CASRLDRGDTEAFF. CDR3 sequence (DNA): TGTGCCAGCAGGCTAGACAGGGGCGACACTGAAGCTTTCTTT.

The chain joins TRBV5-3 to TRBJ1-5; a possible D gene is TRBD1 (5 bases). TRBV5-3 is identified as an open reading frame with a role that is uncertain. This CDR3 is 15 amino acids long. The V end lost 3 bases, the J end lost 6 bases, and 16 bases lay between the germline ends. The CDR3 bases are TGTGCCAGAAGCTGGGGCGTCTGTGCCGGTCAGCCCCAGCATTTT. Translation: CARSWGVCAGQPQHF.

V gene TRBV18 combines with J gene TRBJ1-2; 8 bases fit TRBD1. The ends lost 3 bases at V and 9 bases at J; junction bases unmatched: 3. CDR3 length equals 12 residues. From germline, CDR1 is KGHSH and CDR2 LQKENI. CDR3 protein: CASSPGQGRYTF. The CDR3 DNA reads as TGTGCCAGCTCACCCGGACAGGGCCGCTACACCTTC.

The chain employs TRBV19 and TRBJ2-3, with a tentative D call TRBD1 (6 bases). Per germline, CDR1 LNHDA and CDR2 SQIVND (reference sequence). V shed 2 bases and J shed 3 bases, with 15 bases lying between them. The CDR3 is 16 residues long. For the CDR3, the DNA is TGTGCCAGTAGTATAATCGATTGGGGGCGGACAGATACGCAGTATTTT. Its translation: CASSIIDWGRTDTQYF.

The chain joins TRBV9 to TRBJ1-4; 7 nucleotides align to TRBD1. The CDR3 is 15 amino acids. Germline-derived CDR1 and CDR2 are SGDLS and YYNGEE. Germline trimming cut 0 bases from V and 10 bases from J; bases unmatched to any gene: 9. The CDR3 DNA is TGTGCCAGCAGCGTAGATTCTCGGGGGACAGTAAAACTGTTTTTT. Residues: CASSVDSRGTVKLFF.

In its sample, this clone was seen a few times. The chain joins TRBV6-1 to TRBJ1-2; the D gene is possibly TRBD1 (5 bases). V gave up 3 bases and J gave up 4 bases, with 15 bases separating them. CDR1 is MNHNS and CDR2 is SASEGT in the germline V gene. The CDR3 loop spans 15 amino acids. The CDR3 is CASSERGTNPYGYTF. DNA for the CDR3: TGTGCCAGCAGTGAGCGGGGGACCAACCCCTATGGCTACACCTTC.

V is TRBV7-9 and J is TRBJ2-5; possibly TRBD2 for D (5 bases). CDR1 is SEHNR and CDR2 is FQNEAQ in the germline V gene (reference sequence). The length of the CDR3 is 17 residues. Trimming pared 5 bases from V and 7 bases from J, leaving 26 bases between. This CDR3 reads CASSPMQARGSSGTQYF. The CDR3 region has the DNA TGTGCCAGCAGCCCCATGCAGGCCCGAGGGTCGTCTGGGACCCAGTACTTC.

The rearrangement joins TRBV5-1 to TRBJ2-7; D possibly corresponds to TRBD1 (6 bases). Trimming stripped 7 bases from V and 3 bases from J, with 14 bases between. The CDR3 loop spans 13 amino acids. The germline gives CDR1 SGHRS, CDR2 YFSETQ. The CDR3, as DNA: TGCGCCAGCTCCTCAGGGGCATACTACGAGCAGTACTTC. Translation: CASSSGAYYEQYF.

CDR3 protein: CASIWELAGRPQYF. Written as DNA, the CDR3 is TGTGCCAGCATTTGGGAGCTAGCGGGTCGCCCGCAGTACTTC. The chain links TRBV2 to TRBJ2-7; 8 bases agree with TRBD2. CDR1 is SNHLY and CDR2 is FYNNEI in the germline V gene. The CDR3 has 14 amino acids. V trimming: 7 bases; J trimming: 9 bases; junction bases outside the gene matches: 14. The variable domain in full, with the rest retrieved from reference TRBV2 and TRBJ2-7, is EPEVTQTPSHQVTQMGQEVILRCVPISNHLYFYWYRQILGQKVEFLVSFYNNEISEKSEIFDDQFSVERPDGSNFTLKIRSTKLEDSAMYFCASIWELAGRPQYFGPGTRLTVT.